The 32 T cell receptor beta chains below were found in one sample sequenced in a study of blood T cell repertoires in COVID-19. Some clones are missing from TCRdb's copy, which holds only in-frame ones; the method was immunoSEQ multiplex PCR. This repertoire shows hundreds of thousands of clones, around 81% found once; its top ten account for 6.5% to 8.5%. Material for sequencing was peripheral blood. Receptors originate from a woman of 80 years or more with COVID-19, enrolled during active disease.

The chain employs TRBV29-1 and TRBJ1-5, with a weak D call TRBD1 (6 bases). Germline loops: CDR1 SQVTM, CDR2 ANQGSEA. The CDR3 length is 13 residues. V was pared by 6 bases and J by 2 bases, with 11 bases between. CDR3 bases: TGCAGCGTATCAGGGGATGGCAATCAGCCCCAGCATTTT. Translation: CSVSGDGNQPQHF.

The chain has TRBV11-2 and TRBJ2-7, with 10 bases identical to TRBD1. The CDR3 sequence is 15 residues long. CDR1 is SGHAT and CDR2 is FQNNGV in the germline V gene. V was clipped by 6 bases and J by 2 bases; unmatched bases: 7. The CDR3 is CASRRPGQGPYEQYF. The CDR3 DNA sequence: TGTGCCAGCAGGCGGCCGGGACAGGGGCCCTACGAGCAGTACTTC.

This rearrangement joins TRBV6-5 to TRBJ2-1; D is possibly TRBD2 (5 bases). V was pared by 7 bases and J by 7 bases, with 17 bases between. Germline lookup yields CDR1 MNHEY and CDR2 SVGAGI. The CDR3 loop spans 14 amino acids. CDR3 coding DNA: TGTGCCAGCAATCCCGGCGGGTTGGGGAATGAGCAGTTCTTC. Translating it yields CASNPGGLGNEQFF.

V and J are TRBV5-4 and TRBJ2-3; 9 bases align to TRBD2. Trimming at V came to 0 bases and at J to 6 bases, leaving 5 bases not matched to a gene. CDR1 and CDR2 (germline): SGHNT, YYREEE (reference sequence). The length of the CDR3 is 15 residues. Here the CDR3 reads CASSLAGGGVDTQYF. DNA of the CDR3: TGTGCCAGCAGCTTGGCTGGCGGGGGGGTTGATACGCAGTATTTT.

This chain uses TRBV18 with TRBJ1-4; tentatively, D is TRBD1 (6 bases). The CDR3 has 12 amino acids. CDR1 KGHSH and CDR2 LQKENI come from the germline V gene. The V end lost 3 bases, the J end lost 10 bases, and 9 bases lay between the germline ends. The CDR3 here is CASSPPQGKLFF. CDR3 sequence (DNA): TGTGCCAGCTCACCGCCACAGGGAAAACTGTTTTTT.

The chain uses TRBV11-3 and TRBJ1-1, with 7 bases fitting TRBD1. Germline values: CDR1 SGHNT, CDR2 YENEEA. V shed 6 bases and J 2 bases; nucleotides not matched to a gene: 9. CDR3 size: 15 residues. Written as DNA, the CDR3 is TGTGCCAGCAGTCCGACAGGGAGTCCCAACACTGAAGCTTTCTTT. It specifies CASSPTGSPNTEAFF.

The chain carries TRBV4-3 and TRBJ1-5; TRBD1 agrees at 8 bases. This CDR3 is built from 16 residues. CDR1 and CDR2 (germline): LGHNA, YSLEER. J lost 6 bases, V lost 0 bases, and 7 bases had no gene match. CDR3 coding DNA: TGCGCCAGCAGCCAAGATCGGGACAGGAAATCTCAGCCCCAGCATTTT. This sequence encodes CASSQDRDRKSQPQHF.

This chain joins TRBV5-4 and TRBJ1-2; TRBD1 agrees at 9 bases. Germline V CDR1 and CDR2: SGHNT, YYREEE (reference sequence). V trimming: 0 bases; J trimming: 3 bases; junction bases outside the gene matches: 6. The length of the CDR3 is 16 residues. CDR3 protein: CASSLGTGVLDYGYTF. The CDR3 region has the DNA TGTGCCAGCAGCTTGGGGACAGGGGTACTTGACTATGGCTACACCTTC. Combining the CDR3 with reference TRBV5-4 and TRBJ1-2 gives the whole variable domain ETGVTQSPTHLIKTRGQQVTLRCSSQSGHNTVSWYQQALGQGPQFIFQYYREEENGRGNFPPRFSGLQFPNYSSELNVNALELDDSALYLCASSLGTGVLDYGYTFGSGTRLTVV.

J is TRBJ1-2 and V is TRBV20-1; D perhaps matches TRBD1 (5 bases). Germline lookup yields CDR1 DFQATT and CDR2 SNEGSKA (reference sequence). V was cut by 2 bases and J by 7 bases, with 8 bases left in between. This CDR3 contains 11 residues. In nucleotides, the CDR3 is TGCAGTGCTAGACAGGGCCGTGGCTACACCTTC. Translating it yields CSARQGRGYTF.

The rearrangement joins TRBV5-8 to TRBJ1-1; TRBD1 is a possible D gene (6 bases). Trimming took off 6 bases at V and 5 bases at J, with 20 bases between the two ends. The CDR3 covers 15 residues. Germline V lookup: CDR1 SGHTS, CDR2 YDEGEE. DNA for the CDR3: TGTGCCAGCATGGGATTGTGGGGGCGCGGGACTGAAGCTTTCTTT. This encodes CASMGLWGRGTEAFF.

The J gene is TRBJ1-1, the V gene TRBV18; D is perhaps TRBD1 (6 bases). V lost 0 bases to trimming and J lost 4 bases, with 12 bases between them. Germline CDR1 is KGHSH and CDR2 is LQKENI. The CDR3 runs to 15 residues. In nucleotides, the CDR3 is TGTGCCAGCTCACCACCGGGGGCCGGAGGCACTGAAGCTTTCTTT. Translated: CASSPPGAGGTEAFF.

V usage is TRBV4-2 and J usage is TRBJ1-3; 7 nucleotides match TRBD1. This CDR3 spans 17 amino acids. J lost 2 bases, V lost 0 bases, and 7 bases had no gene match. The germline gives CDR1 LGHNA, CDR2 YNFKEQ. Written as DNA, the CDR3 is TGTGCCAGCAGCCAAGAGACAGGGTCAAGAGCTGGAAACACCATATATTTT. This codes for CASSQETGSRAGNTIYF.

The V and J genes are TRBV27 and TRBJ1-4; no reliable D call. The CDR3 has 15 residues. Germline V lookup: CDR1 MNHEY, CDR2 SMNVEV (reference sequence). The ends were cut back, 0 bases at V and 0 bases at J, with 5 bases in the middle. The CDR3 sequence: CASSLSVTTNEKLFF. DNA of the CDR3: TGTGCCAGCAGTTTATCCGTTACAACTAATGAAAAACTGTTTTTT.

This chain connects TRBV5-4 to TRBJ2-5; weak D call: TRBD1 (5 bases). The CDR3 contains 12 residues. In germline, CDR1 is SGHNT, CDR2 YYREEE (reference sequence). Between the trimmed V and J ends, which lost 4 bases and 8 bases, there was a span of 12 bases. The CDR3 loop reads CASSPATGTQYF. Here the CDR3 DNA reads TGTGCCAGCAGCCCCGCAACAGGTACCCAGTACTTC.

V and J are TRBV6-6 and TRBJ2-7; 12 bases match TRBD1. The CDR3 has 16 residues. Germline CDR1 and CDR2: MNHNY and SVGAGI (reference sequence). Losses at the gene ends were 5 bases for V and 5 bases for J; bases not matched to a gene: 10. The CDR3 reads CASSRDRGRGVHEQYF. The CDR3 DNA is TGTGCCAGCAGTCGGGACAGGGGGCGCGGGGTCCACGAGCAGTACTTC.

The chain carries TRBV30 and TRBJ1-5; 12 bases agree with TRBD1. The CDR3 totals 14 residues. In germline, CDR1 is GTSNPN, CDR2 SVGIG (reference sequence). With 1 base clipped from V and 7 bases from J, the junction kept 2 bases outside the gene matches. The CDR3 DNA sequence: TGTGCCTGGAGTGCCGGGACAGGGGGCCAGCCCCAGCATTTT. It yields the protein CAWSAGTGGQPQHF.

The V and J genes are TRBV6-5 and TRBJ1-6; D might be TRBD1 (6 bases). The CDR3 is 16 residues long. V gave up 4 bases and J gave up 7 bases, with 17 bases separating them. Germline CDR1 and CDR2: MNHEY and SVGAGI. The CDR3 loop is CASSSSGAGRNSPLHF. DNA of the CDR3: TGTGCCAGCAGTTCCTCGGGGGCAGGTCGGAATTCACCCCTCCACTTT.

V usage is TRBV29-1 and J usage is TRBJ1-2, with 7 bases fitting TRBD1. Germline-derived CDR1 and CDR2 are SQVTM and ANQGSEA. This CDR3 is built from 13 residues. Trimming removed 4 bases from V and 4 bases from J; junction bases left unmatched: 6. CDR3 nucleotides: TGCAGCGTTGTTAGGGACAGAGGCTATGGCTACACCTTC. Translated, it gives CSVVRDRGYGYTF.

This chain links TRBV19 with TRBJ1-2; 8 positions match TRBD1. Germline V gene data show CDR1 as LNHDA and CDR2 as SQIVND (reference sequence). Trimming removed 9 bases from V and 8 bases from J; junction bases left unmatched: 17. CDR3 length: 15 amino acids. CDR3 nucleotide sequence: TGTGCCAGGGTTACCCCTGGACAGGGCGTGGGGGGCTACACCTTC. As protein: CARVTPGQGVGGYTF.

This sequence joins TRBV9 and TRBJ1-1; D unresolved. Germline CDR1 and CDR2: SGDLS and YYNGEE. Trimming removed 4 bases at V and 3 bases at J, with 10 bases between. The CDR3 has 13 amino acids. The CDR3: CASSKGRDTEAFF. DNA of the CDR3: TGTGCCAGCAGCAAAGGGCGGGACACTGAAGCTTTCTTT.

Only one count was recorded for this clone. V usage is TRBV5-5 and J usage is TRBJ2-3; tentative D call: TRBD2 (7 bases). The CDR3 contains 13 residues. Germline CDR1 and CDR2: SGHKS and YYEKEE (reference sequence). V was cut by 4 bases and J by 8 bases, with 14 bases left in between. This CDR3 reads CASSPKGEGTQYF. CDR3 nucleotide sequence: TGTGCCAGCAGCCCTAAGGGGGAGGGTACGCAGTATTTT.

The gene calls are TRBV5-1 and TRBJ2-7, with D maybe TRBD1 (6 bases). Trimming took off 3 bases at V and 6 bases at J, with 10 bases between the two ends. This CDR3 has 12 amino acids. Per germline, CDR1 SGHRS and CDR2 YFSETQ. CDR3 sequence reads: CASSYDRSEQYF. Here the CDR3 DNA reads TGCGCCAGCAGCTACGACAGGTCCGAGCAGTACTTC.

This chain connects TRBV9 to TRBJ2-1; TRBD1 is a possible D gene (6 bases). The CDR3 totals 14 residues. The V gene lost 3 bases and the J gene lost 12 bases, with 19 bases spanning the gap. Per the germline V gene, CDR1 is SGDLS and CDR2 is YYNGEE. The CDR3 DNA follows: TGTGCCAGCAGCGCCCGGATGGGGGAAGGGGGGCAGTTCTTC. Its protein is CASSARMGEGGQFF.

This clone was seen more than once but under ten times. This chain links TRBV6-5 with TRBJ1-6; TRBD1 might be the D (5 bases). The germline CDR1 and CDR2 sequences are MNHEY and SVGAGI. Trimming left V 6 bases short and J 5 bases short, with 8 bases between. This CDR3 has 13 amino acids. The CDR3 is CASRDSHNSPLHF. For the CDR3, the DNA is TGTGCCAGCAGAGACAGTCATAATTCACCCCTCCACTTT.

V gene TRBV6-4 combines with J gene TRBJ1-6, with 10 bases fitting TRBD1. CDR1 MRHNA and CDR2 SNTAGT come from the germline V gene. This CDR3 has 13 residues. Trimming removed 5 bases from V and 13 bases from J; junction bases left unmatched: 5. In DNA, the CDR3 is TGTGCCAGCAGTAGACAGGGGGCTAATCCCCTCCACTTT. Residues: CASSRQGANPLHF.

In DNA, the CDR3 is TGCGCCAGCAGCAAGGGAGGGGGAAGGACTGAAGCTTTCTTT. Amino acid sequence: CASSKGGGRTEAFF. The chain joins TRBV5-1 to TRBJ1-1; tentative D call: TRBD1 (6 bases). In germline, CDR1 is SGHRS, CDR2 YFSETQ. The V gene lost 4 bases and the J gene lost 5 bases, with 15 bases spanning the gap. The CDR3 covers 14 residues. Full variable domain (remainder filled in from reference TRBV5-1 and TRBJ1-1): KAGVTQTPRYLIKTRGQQVTLSCSPISGHRSVSWYQQTPGQGLQFLFEYFSETQRNKGNFPGRFSGRQFSNSRSEMNVSTLELGDSALYLCASSKGGGRTEAFFGQGTRLTVV.

The V call is TRBV18, the J call TRBJ2-7; TRBD1 agrees at 12 bases. Germline lookup yields CDR1 KGHSH and CDR2 LQKENI. The CDR3 has 15 amino acids. With 4 bases clipped from V and 6 bases from J, the junction kept 7 bases outside the gene matches. CDR3 sequence (DNA): TGTGCCAGCTCACGAGCGGGACAGGGGGCCTCCGAGCAGTACTTC. Protein sequence: CASSRAGQGASEQYF. Together with reference TRBV18 and TRBJ2-7, the CDR3 gives the full variable domain: NAGVMQNPRHLVRRRGQEARLRCSPMKGHSHVYWYRQLPEEGLKFMVYLQKENIIDESGMPKERFSAEFPKEGPSILRIQQVVRGDSAAYFCASSRAGQGASEQYFGPGTRLTVT.

This clone was seen more than once but under ten times. The chain employs TRBV28 and TRBJ2-7; weak D call: TRBD1 (5 bases). Trimming took 4 bases from V and 7 from J, leaving 8 bases between them. Germline-derived CDR1 and CDR2 are MDHEN and SYDVKM. The CDR3 loop spans 11 amino acids. CDR3 nucleotides: TGTGCCAGCAGTTCCCGACAGGAGCAGTACTTC. Encoded protein: CASSSRQEQYF.

The rearrangement joins TRBV2 to TRBJ1-2; 7 positions match TRBD1. From germline, CDR1 is SNHLY and CDR2 FYNNEI. J was trimmed by 2 bases and V by 6 bases; bases with no gene match: 3. The CDR3 consists of 13 residues. CDR3 residues: CASRGQFNYGYTF. CDR3 nucleotide sequence: TGTGCCAGCAGGGGACAGTTCAACTATGGCTACACCTTC.

The chain employs TRBV19 and TRBJ1-6, with 10 bases identical to TRBD1. The CDR3 contains 15 residues. Trimming took 3 bases from V and 10 from J; bases not matched to a gene: 6. Germline CDR1 LNHDA, CDR2 SQIVND (reference sequence). For the CDR3, the DNA is TGTGCCAGTAGTATTTCCGGGACAGGGGAATCACCCCTCCACTTT. It specifies CASSISGTGESPLHF. The full variable domain, in which reference TRBV19 and TRBJ1-6 provide the parts outside the CDR3, is DGGITQSPKYLFRKEGQNVTLSCEQNLNHDAMYWYRQDPGQGLRLIYYSQIVNDFQKGDIAEGYSVSREKKESFPLTVTSAQKNPTAFYLCASSISGTGESPLHFGNGTRLTVT.

The chain employs TRBV30 and TRBJ2-7; TRBD2 agrees at 7 bases. The germline V gene has CDR1 GTSNPN and CDR2 SVGIG (reference sequence). Trimming removed 0 bases from V and 6 bases from J; junction bases left unmatched: 2. The CDR3 length is 12 residues. In DNA form, the CDR3 reads TGTGCCTGGAGTGTGGGGAGGGGCGAGCAGTACTTC. Translating it yields CAWSVGRGEQYF. Looking up the rest from reference TRBV30 and TRBJ2-7 gives the full variable domain: SQTIHQWPATLVQPVGSPLSLECTVEGTSNPNLYWYRQAAGRGLQLLFYSVGIGQISSEVPQNLSASRPQDRQFILSSKKLLLSDSGFYLCAWSVGRGEQYFGPGTRLTVT.

This clone was counted between two and nine times. The J gene is TRBJ1-5, the V gene TRBV19; D ambiguous. The CDR3 covers 16 residues. CDR1 LNHDA and CDR2 SQIVND come from the germline V gene (reference sequence). The ends were cut back, 5 bases at V and 0 bases at J, with 14 bases in the middle. The chain's CDR3 is CASSPRAPNSNQPQHF. The CDR3 DNA reads as TGTGCCAGTAGTCCGAGGGCACCCAATAGCAATCAGCCCCAGCATTTT.